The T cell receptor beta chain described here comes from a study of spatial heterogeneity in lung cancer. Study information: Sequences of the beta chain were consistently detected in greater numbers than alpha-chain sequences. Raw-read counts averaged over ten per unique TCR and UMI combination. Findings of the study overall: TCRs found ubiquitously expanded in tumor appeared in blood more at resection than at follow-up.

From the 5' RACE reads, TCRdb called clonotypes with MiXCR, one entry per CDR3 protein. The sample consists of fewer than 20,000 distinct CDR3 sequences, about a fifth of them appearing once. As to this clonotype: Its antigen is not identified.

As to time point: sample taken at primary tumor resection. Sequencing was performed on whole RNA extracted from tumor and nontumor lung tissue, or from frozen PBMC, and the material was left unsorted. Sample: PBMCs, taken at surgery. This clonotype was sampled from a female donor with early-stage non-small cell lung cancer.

This CDR3 reads CASSSPGLDTDTQYF. The CDR3 region has the DNA TGTGCCAGCAGCTCACCGGGACTTGACACAGATACGCAGTATTTT. The chain recombines TRBV13 with TRBJ2-3; TRBD2 is a possible D gene (6 bases). The CDR3 covers 15 residues. CDR1 is PRHDT, CDR2 FYEKMQ, per germline (reference sequence). Trimming took off 4 bases at V and 2 bases at J, with 13 bases between the two ends.